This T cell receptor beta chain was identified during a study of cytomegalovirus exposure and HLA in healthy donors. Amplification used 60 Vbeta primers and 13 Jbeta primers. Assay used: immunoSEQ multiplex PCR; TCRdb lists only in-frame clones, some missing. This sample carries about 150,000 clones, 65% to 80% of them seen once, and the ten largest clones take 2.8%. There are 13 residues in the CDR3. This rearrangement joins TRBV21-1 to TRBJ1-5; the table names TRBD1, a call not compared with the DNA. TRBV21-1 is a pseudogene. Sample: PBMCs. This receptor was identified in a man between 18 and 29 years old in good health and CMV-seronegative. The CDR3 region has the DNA TGTGCCAGCAGCCAGGGGGGAAGTCAGCCCCAGCATTTT. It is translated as CASSQGGSQPQHF.